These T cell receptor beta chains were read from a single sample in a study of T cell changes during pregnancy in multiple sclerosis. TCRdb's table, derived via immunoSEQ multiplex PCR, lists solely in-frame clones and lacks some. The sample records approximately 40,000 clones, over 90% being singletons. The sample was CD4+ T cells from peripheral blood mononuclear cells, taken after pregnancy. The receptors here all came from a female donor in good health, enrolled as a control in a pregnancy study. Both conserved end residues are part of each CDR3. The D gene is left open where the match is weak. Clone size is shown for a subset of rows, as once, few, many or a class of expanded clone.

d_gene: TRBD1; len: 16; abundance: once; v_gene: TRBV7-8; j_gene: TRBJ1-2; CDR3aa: CASSPQIRDRVGGYTF; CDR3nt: TGTGCCAGCAGCCCCCAAATCAGGGACAGGGTAGGCGGCTACACCTTC
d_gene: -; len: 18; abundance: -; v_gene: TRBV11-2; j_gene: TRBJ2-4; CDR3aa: CASSLDGWDTQIKNIQYF; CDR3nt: TGTGCCAGCAGCTTAGATGGTTGGGACACTCAGATCAAAAACATTCAGTACTTC
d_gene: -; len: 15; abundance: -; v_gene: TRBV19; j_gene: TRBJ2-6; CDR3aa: CASIPWGVGANVLTF; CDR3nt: TGTGCCAGTATCCCCTGGGGGGTGGGGGCCAACGTCCTGACTTTC
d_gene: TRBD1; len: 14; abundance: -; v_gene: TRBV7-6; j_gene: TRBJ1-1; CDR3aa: CASSATGVRTEAFF; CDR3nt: TGTGCCAGCAGCGCTACAGGGGTGAGAACTGAAGCTTTCTTT
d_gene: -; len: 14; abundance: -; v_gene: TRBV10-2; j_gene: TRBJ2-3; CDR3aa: CASIGSVGTDTQYF; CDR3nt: TGCGCCAGCATAGGTAGCGTGGGCACAGATACGCAGTATTTT
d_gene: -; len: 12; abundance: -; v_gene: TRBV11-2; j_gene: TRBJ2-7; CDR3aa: CASSLDRTGQYF; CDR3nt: TGTGCCAGCAGCTTAGATCGCACAGGGCAGTACTTC
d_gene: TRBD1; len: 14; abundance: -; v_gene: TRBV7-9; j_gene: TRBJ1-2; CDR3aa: CASSLGQGDYGYTF; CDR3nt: TGTGCCAGCAGCTTAGGACAGGGGGACTATGGCTACACCTTC
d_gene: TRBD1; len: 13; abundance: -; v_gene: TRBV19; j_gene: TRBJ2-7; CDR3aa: CASSKGGPYEQYF; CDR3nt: TGTGCCAGTAGTAAAGGGGGCCCCTACGAGCAGTACTTC
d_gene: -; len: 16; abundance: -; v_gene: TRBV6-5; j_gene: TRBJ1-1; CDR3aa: CASSYSRGGGGTEAFF; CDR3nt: TGTGCCAGCAGTTACTCTCGGGGGGGAGGAGGCACTGAAGCTTTCTTT
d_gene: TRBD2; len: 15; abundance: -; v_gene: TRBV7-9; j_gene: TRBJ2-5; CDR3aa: CASSPLAGGQETQYF; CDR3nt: TGTGCCAGCAGCCCTCTAGCGGGAGGGCAAGAGACCCAGTACTTC
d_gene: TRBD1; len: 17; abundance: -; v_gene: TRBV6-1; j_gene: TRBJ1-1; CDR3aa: CASSALVTGRGKTEAFF; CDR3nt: TGTGCCAGCAGTGCTCTTGTGACAGGCAGGGGGAAGACTGAAGCTTTCTTT
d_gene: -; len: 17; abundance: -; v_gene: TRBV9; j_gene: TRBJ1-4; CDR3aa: CASSVAGRGPGNEKLFF; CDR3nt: TGTGCCAGCAGCGTAGCAGGGAGGGGTCCGGGTAATGAAAAACTGTTTTTT
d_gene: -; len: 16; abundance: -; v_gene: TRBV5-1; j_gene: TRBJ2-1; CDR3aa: CASSSSRGIDYNEQFF; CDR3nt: TGCGCCAGCAGCTCCTCGAGGGGGATTGATTACAATGAGCAGTTCTTC
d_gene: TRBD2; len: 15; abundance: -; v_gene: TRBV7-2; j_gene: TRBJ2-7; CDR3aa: CASSAWGGGRYEQYF; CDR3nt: TGTGCCAGCAGCGCGTGGGGCGGGGGGCGGTACGAGCAGTACTTC
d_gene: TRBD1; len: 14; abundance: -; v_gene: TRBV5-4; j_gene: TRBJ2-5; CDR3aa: CASSLGDRGETQYF; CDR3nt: TGTGCCAGCAGCTTGGGGGACAGGGGGGAGACCCAGTACTTC
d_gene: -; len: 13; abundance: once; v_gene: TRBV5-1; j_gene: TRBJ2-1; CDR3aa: CASSFGGAGEQFF; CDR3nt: TGCGCCAGCAGCTTCGGTGGGGCAGGTGAGCAGTTCTTC
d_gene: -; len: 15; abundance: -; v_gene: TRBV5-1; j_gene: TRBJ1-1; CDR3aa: CASSLFPPGNTEAFF; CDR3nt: TGCGCCAGCAGCTTGTTTCCCCCGGGGAACACTGAAGCTTTCTTT
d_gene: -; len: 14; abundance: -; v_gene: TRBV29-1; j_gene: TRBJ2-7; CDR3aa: CSVRPQGSSYEQYF; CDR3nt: TGCAGCGTTCGTCCCCAGGGGAGCTCCTACGAGCAGTACTTC
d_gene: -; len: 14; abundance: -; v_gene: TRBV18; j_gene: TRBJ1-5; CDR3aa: CASSRGLGNQPQHF; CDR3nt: TGTGCCAGCTCACGCGGTTTAGGCAATCAGCCCCAGCATTTT
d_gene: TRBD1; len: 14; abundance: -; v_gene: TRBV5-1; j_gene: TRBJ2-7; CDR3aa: CASSWTGSSYEQYF; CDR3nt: TGCGCCAGCAGCTGGACAGGGAGCTCCTACGAGCAGTACTTC
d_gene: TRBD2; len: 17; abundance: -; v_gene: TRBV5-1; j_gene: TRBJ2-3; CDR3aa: CASSLISAGGSTDTQYF; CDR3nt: TGCGCCAGCAGCTTGATTTCCGCGGGAGGAAGCACAGATACGCAGTATTTT
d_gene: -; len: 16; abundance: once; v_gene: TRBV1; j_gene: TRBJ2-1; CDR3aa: CTSSPKLAGGPHEQFF; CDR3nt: TGCACCAGCAGCCCCAAGCTAGCGGGGGGGCCGCATGAGCAGTTCTTC
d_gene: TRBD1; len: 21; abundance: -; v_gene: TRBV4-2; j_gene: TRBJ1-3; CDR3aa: CASSRVRFRQGSMSSGNTIYF; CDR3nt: TGTGCCAGCAGCCGCGTTAGGTTTAGACAGGGCTCGATGAGTTCTGGAAACACCATATATTTT
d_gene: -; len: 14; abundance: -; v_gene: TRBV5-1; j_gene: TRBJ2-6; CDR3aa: CASSYMAGANVLTF; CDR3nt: TGCGCCAGCAGTTACATGGCTGGGGCCAACGTCCTGACTTTC
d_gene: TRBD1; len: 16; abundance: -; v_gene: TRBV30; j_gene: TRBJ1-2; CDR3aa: CAWRRPGTGNNYGYTF; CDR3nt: TGTGCCTGGAGGCGACCCGGGACAGGGAACAACTATGGCTACACCTTC
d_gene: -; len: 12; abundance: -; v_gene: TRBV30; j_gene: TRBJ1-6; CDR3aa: CAWSVDHSTLHF; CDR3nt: TGTGCCTGGAGTGTAGATCACTCTACGCTCCACTTT
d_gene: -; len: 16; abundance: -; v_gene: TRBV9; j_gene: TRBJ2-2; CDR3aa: CASSPRAEGVAGELFF; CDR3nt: TGTGCCAGCAGCCCCCGGGCCGAAGGGGTCGCCGGGGAGCTGTTTTTT
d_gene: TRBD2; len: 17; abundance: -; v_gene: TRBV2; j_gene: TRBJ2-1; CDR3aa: CATEPRGGGAIYNEQFF; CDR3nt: TGTGCCACCGAACCGAGAGGCGGGGGGGCCATCTACAATGAGCAGTTCTTC
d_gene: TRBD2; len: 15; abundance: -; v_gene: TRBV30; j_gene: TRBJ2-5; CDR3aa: CAWRPGLGLGETQYF; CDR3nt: TGTGCCTGGCGTCCGGGACTAGGTCTCGGAGAGACCCAGTACTTC
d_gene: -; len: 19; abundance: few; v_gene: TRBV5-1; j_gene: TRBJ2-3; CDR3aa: CASREGIQGPITRTDTQYF; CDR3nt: TGCGCCAGCAGAGAGGGGATCCAGGGGCCGATTACAAGGACAGATACGCAGTATTTT
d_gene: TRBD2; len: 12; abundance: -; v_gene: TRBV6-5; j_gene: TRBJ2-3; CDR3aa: CASTGRLDTQYF; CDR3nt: TGTGCCAGCACCGGGAGGCTGGATACGCAGTATTTT
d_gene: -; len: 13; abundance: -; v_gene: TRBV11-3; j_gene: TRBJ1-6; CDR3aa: CASSVGQSPPLHF; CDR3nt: TGTGCCAGCAGTGTCGGACAGTCCCCTCCCCTCCACTTT
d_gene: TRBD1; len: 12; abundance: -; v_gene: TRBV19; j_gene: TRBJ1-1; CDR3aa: CASSIGQAKAFF; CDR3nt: TGTGCCAGTAGTATCGGACAGGCTAAAGCTTTCTTT
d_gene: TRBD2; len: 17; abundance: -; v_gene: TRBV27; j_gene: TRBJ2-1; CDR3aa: CASSPGGAGGPGNEQFF; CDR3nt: TGTGCCAGCAGCCCCGGGGGAGCGGGAGGGCCTGGCAATGAGCAGTTCTTC
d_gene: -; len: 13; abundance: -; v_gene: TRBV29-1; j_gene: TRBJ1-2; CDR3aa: CSVETTPRRGYTF; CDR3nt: TGCAGCGTTGAAACGACACCCAGGCGTGGCTACACCTTC
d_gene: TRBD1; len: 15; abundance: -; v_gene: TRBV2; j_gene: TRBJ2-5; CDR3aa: CASSRQGTNQETQYF; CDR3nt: TGTGCCAGCAGTCGACAGGGTACTAACCAAGAGACCCAGTACTTC
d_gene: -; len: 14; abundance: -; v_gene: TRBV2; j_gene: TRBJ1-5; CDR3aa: CASSGVNGNQPQHF; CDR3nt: TGTGCCAGCAGCGGGGTGAACGGCAATCAGCCCCAGCATTTT
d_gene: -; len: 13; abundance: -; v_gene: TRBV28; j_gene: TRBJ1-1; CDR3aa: CASSLGDRWEAFF; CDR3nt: TGTGCCAGCAGTTTAGGTGACAGGTGGGAAGCTTTCTTT
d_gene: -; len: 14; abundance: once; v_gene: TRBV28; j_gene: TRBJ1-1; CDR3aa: CASSFRWGGTEAFF; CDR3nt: TGTGCCAGCAGTTTTAGGTGGGGGGGAACTGAAGCTTTCTTT
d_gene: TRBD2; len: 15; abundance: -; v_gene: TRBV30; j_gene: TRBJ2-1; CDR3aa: CAWSVQAGLGNEQFF; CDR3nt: TGTGCCTGGAGTGTACAAGCGGGACTAGGTAATGAGCAGTTCTTC
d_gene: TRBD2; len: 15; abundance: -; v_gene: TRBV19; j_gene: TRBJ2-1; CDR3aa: CASRRLAGGYNEQFF; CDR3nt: TGTGCCAGTAGACGACTAGCGGGGGGTTACAATGAGCAGTTCTTC
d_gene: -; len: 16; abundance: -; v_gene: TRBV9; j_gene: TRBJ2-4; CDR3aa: CASSDQRGQGVNIQYF; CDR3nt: TGTGCCAGCAGCGACCAACGGGGGCAGGGGGTAAACATTCAGTACTTC
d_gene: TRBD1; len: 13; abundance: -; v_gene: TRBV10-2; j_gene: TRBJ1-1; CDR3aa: CATVDRVVTEAFF; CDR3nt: TGCGCCACGGTGGACAGGGTGGTCACTGAAGCTTTCTTT
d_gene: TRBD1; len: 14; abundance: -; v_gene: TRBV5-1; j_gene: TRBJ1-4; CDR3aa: CASSLGTGTEKLFF; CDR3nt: TGCGCCAGCAGCCTCGGGACAGGGACTGAAAAACTGTTTTTT
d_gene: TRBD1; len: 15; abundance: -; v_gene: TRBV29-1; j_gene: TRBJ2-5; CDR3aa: CSVEGGQGIQETQYF; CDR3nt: TGCAGCGTTGAGGGGGGACAGGGGATACAAGAGACCCAGTACTTC
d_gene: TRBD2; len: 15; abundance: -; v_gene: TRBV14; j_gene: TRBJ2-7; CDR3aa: CASSQDYGRLDEQYF; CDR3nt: TGTGCCAGCAGCCAAGATTACGGGAGGCTCGACGAGCAGTACTTC
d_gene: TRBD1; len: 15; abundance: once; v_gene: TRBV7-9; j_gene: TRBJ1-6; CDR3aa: CASSLGGQENSPLHF; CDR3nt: TGTGCCAGCAGCTTAGGGGGACAGGAAAATTCACCCCTCCACTTT
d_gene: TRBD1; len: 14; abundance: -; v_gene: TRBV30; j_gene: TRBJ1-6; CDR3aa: CAWSGDRDNSPLHF; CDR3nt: TGTGCCTGGAGTGGGGACAGGGATAATTCACCCCTCCACTTT
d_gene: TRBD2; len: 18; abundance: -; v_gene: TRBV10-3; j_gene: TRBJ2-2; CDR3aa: CAISYGTSGGAGTGELFF; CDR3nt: TGTGCCATCAGTTACGGGACTAGCGGGGGGGCTGGCACCGGGGAGCTGTTTTTT
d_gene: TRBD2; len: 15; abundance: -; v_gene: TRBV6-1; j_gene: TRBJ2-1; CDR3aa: CASRILAGGLDEQFF; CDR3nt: TGTGCCAGCAGAATACTAGCGGGGGGGCTCGATGAGCAGTTCTTC
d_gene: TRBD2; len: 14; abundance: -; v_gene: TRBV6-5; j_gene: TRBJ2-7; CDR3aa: CASSRLAEIYEQYF; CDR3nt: TGTGCCAGCAGTCGACTAGCGGAAATCTACGAGCAGTACTTC
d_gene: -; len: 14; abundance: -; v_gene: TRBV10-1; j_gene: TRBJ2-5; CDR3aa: CASSESSGQETQYF; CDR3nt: TGCGCCAGCAGCGAAAGCAGCGGACAAGAGACCCAGTACTTC
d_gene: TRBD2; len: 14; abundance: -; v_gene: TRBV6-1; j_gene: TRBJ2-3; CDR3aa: CASRVLAGTDTQYF; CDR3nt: TGTGCCAGCAGGGTTCTAGCGGGCACAGATACGCAGTATTTT